This TCR beta chain was captured in a study of cytomegalovirus exposure and HLA in healthy donors. Study results and caveats: From TCR beta sequences, most subjects' HLA-A and HLA-B alleles were reportedly predicted accurately.

Researchers ran the PCR with 60 Vbeta and 13 Jbeta primers. Repertoires were generated with immunoSEQ multiplex PCR, while TCRdb's copy carries only in-frame clones and drops some. The repertoire holds roughly 100,000 clones, with about 70% as singletons. Of note for this clone: What it binds is not known.

Germline-derived CDR1 and CDR2 are SGHTA and FQGTGA. V dropped 5 bases and J dropped 0 bases, with 5 bases sitting between them. This CDR3 region has 13 residues. This TCR derives from a man younger than 45 in good health and CMV-seronegative. Sequenced sample: PBMCs. The chain uses TRBV7-3 and TRBJ2-1; D not certain. In DNA, the CDR3 is TGTGCCAGCAGCCTCTACTCCTACAATGAGCAGTTCTTC. This codes for CASSLYSYNEQFF. The full variable domain, rest sourced from reference TRBV7-3 and TRBJ2-1, is GAGVSQTPSNKVTEKGKYVELRCDPISGHTALYWYRQSLGQGPEFLIYFQGTGAADDSGLPNDRFFAVRPEGSVSTLKIQRTERGDSAVYLCASSLYSYNEQFFGPGTRLTVL.